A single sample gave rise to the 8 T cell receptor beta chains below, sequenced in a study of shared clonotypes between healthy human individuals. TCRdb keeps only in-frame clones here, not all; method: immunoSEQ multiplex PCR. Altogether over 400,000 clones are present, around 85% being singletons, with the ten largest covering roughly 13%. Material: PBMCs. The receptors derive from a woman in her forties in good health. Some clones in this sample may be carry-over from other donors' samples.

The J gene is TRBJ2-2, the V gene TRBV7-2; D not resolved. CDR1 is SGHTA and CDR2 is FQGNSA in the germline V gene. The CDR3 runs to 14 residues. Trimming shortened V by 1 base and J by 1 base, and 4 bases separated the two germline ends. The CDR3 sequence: CASSLVVNTGELFF. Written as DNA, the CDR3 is TGTGCCAGCAGCTTAGTAGTGAACACCGGGGAGCTGTTTTTT.

CDR3 residues: CASSLDLLAAGSYNEQFF. CDR3 DNA: TGTGCCAGCAGCTTGGACCTACTAGCGGCGGGCTCCTACAATGAGCAGTTCTTC. J is TRBJ2-1 and V is TRBV5-4, with 8 nucleotides matching TRBD2. V lost 0 bases, J lost 0 bases, and 8 bases stayed unmatched. The CDR3 loop spans 18 amino acids. Germline V gene lookup returns CDR1 SGHNT and CDR2 YYREEE (reference sequence).

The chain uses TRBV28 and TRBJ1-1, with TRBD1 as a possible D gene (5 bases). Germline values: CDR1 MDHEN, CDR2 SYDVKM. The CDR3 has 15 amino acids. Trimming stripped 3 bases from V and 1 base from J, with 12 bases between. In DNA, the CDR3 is TGTGCCAGCAGTTTCGGAGGAACAGGGAACACTGAAGCTTTCTTT. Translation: CASSFGGTGNTEAFF.

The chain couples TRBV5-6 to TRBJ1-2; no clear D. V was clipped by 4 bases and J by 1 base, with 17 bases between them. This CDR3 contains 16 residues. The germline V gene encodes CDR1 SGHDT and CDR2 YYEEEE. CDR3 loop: CASSRALQQYNYGYTF. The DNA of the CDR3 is TGTGCCAGCAGCCGGGCGCTACAGCAATATAACTATGGCTACACCTTC.

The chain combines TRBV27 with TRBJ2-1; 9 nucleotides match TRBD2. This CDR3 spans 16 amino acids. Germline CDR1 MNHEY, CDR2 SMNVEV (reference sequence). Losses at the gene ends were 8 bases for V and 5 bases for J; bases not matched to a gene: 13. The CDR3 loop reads CASAGARLAGNNEQFF. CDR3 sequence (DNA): TGTGCCAGCGCCGGCGCGCGGCTAGCGGGAAACAATGAGCAGTTCTTC.

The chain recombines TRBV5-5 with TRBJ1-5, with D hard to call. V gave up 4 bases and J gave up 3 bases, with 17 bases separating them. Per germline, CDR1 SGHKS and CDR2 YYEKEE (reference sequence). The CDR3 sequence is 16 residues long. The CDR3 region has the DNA TGTGCCAGCAGCCCAATCAATGGACGGTACAATCAGCCCCAGCATTTT. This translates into CASSPINGRYNQPQHF.

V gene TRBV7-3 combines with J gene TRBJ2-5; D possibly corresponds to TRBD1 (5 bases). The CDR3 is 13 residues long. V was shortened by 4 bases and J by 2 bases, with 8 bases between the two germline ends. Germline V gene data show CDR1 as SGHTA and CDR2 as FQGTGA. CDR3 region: CASSSTVQETQYF. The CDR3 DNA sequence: TGTGCCAGCAGCTCGACAGTACAAGAGACCCAGTACTTC.

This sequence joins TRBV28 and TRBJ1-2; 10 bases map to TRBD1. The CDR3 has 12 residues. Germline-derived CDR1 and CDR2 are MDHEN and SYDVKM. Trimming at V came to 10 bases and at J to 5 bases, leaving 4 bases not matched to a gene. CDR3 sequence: CATTGQGYGYTF. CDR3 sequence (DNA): TGTGCCACCACGGGACAGGGGTATGGCTACACCTTC.